This T cell receptor (beta chain) was identified during a study of blood T cell repertoires in COVID-19. Across the whole study: Collection of acute and convalescent COVID-19 samples took place in the United States, Italy and Spain. From T cells, B-cell-depleted T cells, or PBMCs came the material, which was cDNA or gDNA.

In the original workflow: Estimated nucleated cell counts came from reference gene primer amplification. Sequencing used immunoSEQ multiplex PCR; TCRdb keeps in-frame clones, though not all of them. Clone size and V and J calls were adopted from that table, with D and trimming inferred from the DNA. The table lists 30,000 to 50,000 clones, approximately 94% of them singletons, with over 4% in the top ten. The CDR3 runs 17 residues. Germline V lookup: CDR1 SGHRS, CDR2 YFSETQ. Trimming took 5 bases from V and 6 from J; bases not matched to a gene: 14. The source is a human donor with active COVID-19. The donor label of this sample is uncertain. Sequenced: peripheral blood. The chain has TRBV5-1 and TRBJ2-1; 10 bases map to TRBD2. The CDR3 is CASRPGGLAGDPNEQFF. The CDR3 region has the DNA TGCGCCAGCAGGCCAGGGGGGCTAGCGGGAGACCCCAATGAGCAGTTCTTC.